The source of this T cell receptor (beta chain) is a study of beta chain features in type 1 diabetes. Study observations and caveats: High-TCR-expressing cells could be over-represented by cDNA sequencing. Here, the possible influence of HLA type (on TCRB rearrangement) remained unresolved.

Regarding this clone: What it recognizes is unknown.

Based on CD45RO/CCR7/CD25/CD127/CD95/CD27, CD4+ regulatory, stem cell-like memory, naive and central memory cells were sorted. There are 11 residues in the CDR3. CDR1 and CDR2 (germline): SGHTA, FQGNSA. V shed 6 bases and J shed 5 bases, with 4 bases lying between them. Of the isolated RNA, all was reverse transcribed, and so the sequenced material was expressed TCRB transcripts. The protocol was immunoSEQ multiplex PCR, while the TCRdb copy is restricted to in-frame clones and leaves out a portion. Of just over 150,000 clones in the sample, around 10% were seen once. The receptor's source is a man younger than 35 in good health. The V call is TRBV7-2, the J call TRBJ2-2; D ambiguous. Sample: central memory CD4+ T cells from blood. The CDR3 nucleotides are TGTGCCAGCAGTTTAACCGGGGAGCTGTTTTTT. Translating it yields CASSLTGELFF.